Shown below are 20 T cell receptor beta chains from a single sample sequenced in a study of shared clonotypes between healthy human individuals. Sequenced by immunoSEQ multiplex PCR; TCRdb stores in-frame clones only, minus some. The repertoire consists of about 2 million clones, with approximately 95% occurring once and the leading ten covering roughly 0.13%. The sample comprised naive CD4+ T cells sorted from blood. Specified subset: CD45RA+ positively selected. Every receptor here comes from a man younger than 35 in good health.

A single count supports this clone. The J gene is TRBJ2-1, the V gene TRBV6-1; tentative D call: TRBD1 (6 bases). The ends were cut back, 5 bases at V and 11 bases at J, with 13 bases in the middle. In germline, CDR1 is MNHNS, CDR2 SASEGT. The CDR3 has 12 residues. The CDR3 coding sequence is TGTGCCAGCAGTCCAGCCGGGACACAGCAGTTCTTC. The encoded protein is CASSPAGTQQFF.

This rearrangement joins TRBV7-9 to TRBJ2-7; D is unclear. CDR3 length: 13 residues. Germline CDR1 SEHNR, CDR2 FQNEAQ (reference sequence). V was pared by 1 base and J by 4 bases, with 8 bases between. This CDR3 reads CASSLVSGYEQYF. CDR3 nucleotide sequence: TGTGCCAGCAGCTTAGTCTCTGGATACGAGCAGTACTTC.

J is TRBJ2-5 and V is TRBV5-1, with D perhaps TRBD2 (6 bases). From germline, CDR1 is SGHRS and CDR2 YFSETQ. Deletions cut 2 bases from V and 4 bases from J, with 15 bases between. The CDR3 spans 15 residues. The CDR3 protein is CASSLELGGTETQYF. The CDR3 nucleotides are TGCGCCAGCAGCTTAGAACTCGGAGGGACAGAGACCCAGTACTTC. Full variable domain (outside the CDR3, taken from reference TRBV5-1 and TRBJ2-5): KAGVTQTPRYLIKTRGQQVTLSCSPISGHRSVSWYQQTPGQGLQFLFEYFSETQRNKGNFPGRFSGRQFSNSRSEMNVSTLELGDSALYLCASSLELGGTETQYFGPGTRLLVL.

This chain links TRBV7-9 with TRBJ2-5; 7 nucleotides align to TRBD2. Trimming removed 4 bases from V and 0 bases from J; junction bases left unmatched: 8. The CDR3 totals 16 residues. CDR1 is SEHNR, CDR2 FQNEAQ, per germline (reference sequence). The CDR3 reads CASSYYLGGNQETQYF. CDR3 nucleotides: TGTGCCAGCAGCTACTATCTGGGAGGGAACCAAGAGACCCAGTACTTC.

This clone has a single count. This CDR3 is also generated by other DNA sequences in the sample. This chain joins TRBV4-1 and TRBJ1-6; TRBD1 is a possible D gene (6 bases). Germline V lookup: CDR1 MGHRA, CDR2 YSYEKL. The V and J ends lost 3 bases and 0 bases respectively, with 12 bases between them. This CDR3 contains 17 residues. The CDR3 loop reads CASSQDTGSSYNSPLHF. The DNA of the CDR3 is TGCGCCAGCAGCCAGGATACAGGGAGCTCCTATAATTCACCCCTCCACTTT.

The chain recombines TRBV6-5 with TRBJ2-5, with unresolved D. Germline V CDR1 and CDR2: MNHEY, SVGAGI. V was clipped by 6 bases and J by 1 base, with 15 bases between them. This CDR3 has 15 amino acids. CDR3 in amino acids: CASRASGTLQETQYF. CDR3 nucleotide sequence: TGTGCCAGCAGGGCCTCGGGCACACTCCAAGAGACCCAGTACTTC.

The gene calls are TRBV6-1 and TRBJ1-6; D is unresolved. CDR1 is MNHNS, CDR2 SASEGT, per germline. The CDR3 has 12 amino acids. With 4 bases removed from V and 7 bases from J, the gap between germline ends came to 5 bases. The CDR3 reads CASSGVNSPLHF. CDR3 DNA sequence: TGTGCCAGCAGTGGGGTCAATTCACCCCTCCACTTT.

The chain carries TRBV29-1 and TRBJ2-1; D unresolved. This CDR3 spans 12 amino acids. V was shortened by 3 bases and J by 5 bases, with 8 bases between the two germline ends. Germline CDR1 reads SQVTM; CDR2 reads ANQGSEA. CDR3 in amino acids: CSVDQVNNEQFF. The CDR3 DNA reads TGCAGCGTTGACCAGGTCAACAATGAGCAGTTCTTC.

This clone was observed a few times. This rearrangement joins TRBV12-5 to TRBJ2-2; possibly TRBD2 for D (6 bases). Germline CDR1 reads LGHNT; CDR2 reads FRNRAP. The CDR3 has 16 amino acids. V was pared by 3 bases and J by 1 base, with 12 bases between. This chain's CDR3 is CASGFGGTGNTGELFF. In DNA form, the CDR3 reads TGTGCTAGTGGTTTTGGCGGGACGGGGAACACCGGGGAGCTGTTTTTT. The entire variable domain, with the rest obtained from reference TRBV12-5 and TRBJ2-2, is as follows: DARVTQTPRHKVTEMGQEVTMRCQPILGHNTVFWYRQTMMQGLELLAYFRNRAPLDDSGMPKDRFSAEMPDATLATLKIQPSEPRDSAVYFCASGFGGTGNTGELFFGEGSRLTVL.

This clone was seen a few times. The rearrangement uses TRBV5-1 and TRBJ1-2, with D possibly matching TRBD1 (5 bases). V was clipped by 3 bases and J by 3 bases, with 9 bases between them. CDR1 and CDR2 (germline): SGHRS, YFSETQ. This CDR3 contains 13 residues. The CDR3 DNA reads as TGCGCCAGCAGCTCCTTGACAGACTATGGCTACACCTTC. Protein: CASSSLTDYGYTF.

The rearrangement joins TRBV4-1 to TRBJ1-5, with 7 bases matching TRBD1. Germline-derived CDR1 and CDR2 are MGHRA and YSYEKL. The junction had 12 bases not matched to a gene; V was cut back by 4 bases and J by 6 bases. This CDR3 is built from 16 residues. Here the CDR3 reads CASSRQYRQGSQPQHF. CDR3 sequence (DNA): TGCGCCAGCAGCCGACAATACCGACAGGGTAGTCAGCCCCAGCATTTT.

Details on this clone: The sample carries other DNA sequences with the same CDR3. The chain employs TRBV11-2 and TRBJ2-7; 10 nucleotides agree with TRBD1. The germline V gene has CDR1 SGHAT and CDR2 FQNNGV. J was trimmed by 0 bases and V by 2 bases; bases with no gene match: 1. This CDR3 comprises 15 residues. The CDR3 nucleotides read TGTGCCAGCAGCTTACGGACAGGGGGCTCCTACGAGCAGTACTTC. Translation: CASSLRTGGSYEQYF.

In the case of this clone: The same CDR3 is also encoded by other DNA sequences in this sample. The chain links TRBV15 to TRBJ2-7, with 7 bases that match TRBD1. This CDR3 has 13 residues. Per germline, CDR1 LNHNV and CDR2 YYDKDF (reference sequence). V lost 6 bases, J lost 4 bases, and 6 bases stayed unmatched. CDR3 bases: TGTGCCACCAGTAGGGACAGTGGATACGAGCAGTACTTC. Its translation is CATSRDSGYEQYF. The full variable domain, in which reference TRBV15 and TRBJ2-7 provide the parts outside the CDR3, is DAMVIQNPRYQVTQFGKPVTLSCSQTLNHNVMYWYQQKSSQAPKLLFHYYDKDFNNEADTPDNFQSRRPNTSFCFLDIRSPGLGDTAMYLCATSRDSGYEQYFGPGTRLTVT.

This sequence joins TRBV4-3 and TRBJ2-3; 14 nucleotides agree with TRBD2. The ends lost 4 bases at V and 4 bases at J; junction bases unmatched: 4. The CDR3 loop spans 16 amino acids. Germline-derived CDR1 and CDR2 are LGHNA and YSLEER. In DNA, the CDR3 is TGCGCCAGCAGCCGCGGGACTAGCGGGAGCCCAGATACGCAGTATTTT. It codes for CASSRGTSGSPDTQYF.

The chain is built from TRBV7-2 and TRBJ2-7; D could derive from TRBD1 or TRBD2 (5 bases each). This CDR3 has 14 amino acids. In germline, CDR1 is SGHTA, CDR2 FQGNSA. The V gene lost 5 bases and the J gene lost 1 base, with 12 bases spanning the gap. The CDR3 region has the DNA TGTGCCAGCAGCCCCGGGGCCCATTCCTACGAGCAGTACTTC. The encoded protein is CASSPGAHSYEQYF. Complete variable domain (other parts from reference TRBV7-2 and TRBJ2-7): GAGVSQSPSNKVTEKGKDVELRCDPISGHTALYWYRQSLGQGLEFLIYFQGNSAPDKSGLPSDRFSAERTGGSVSTLTIQRTQQEDSAVYLCASSPGAHSYEQYFGPGTRLTVT.

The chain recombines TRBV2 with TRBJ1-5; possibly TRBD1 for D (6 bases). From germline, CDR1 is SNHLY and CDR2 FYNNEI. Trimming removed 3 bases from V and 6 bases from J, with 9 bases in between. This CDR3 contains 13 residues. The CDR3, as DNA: TGTGCCAGCAGTGATGCAGGGGTTCAGCCCCAGCATTTT. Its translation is CASSDAGVQPQHF.

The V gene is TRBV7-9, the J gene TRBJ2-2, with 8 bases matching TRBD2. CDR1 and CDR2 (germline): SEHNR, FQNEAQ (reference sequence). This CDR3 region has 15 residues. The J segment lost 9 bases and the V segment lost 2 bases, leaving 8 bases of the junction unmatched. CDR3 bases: TGTGCCAGCAGCTTATCACTAGCGGTTCAGCGGGAGCTGTTTTTT. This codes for CASSLSLAVQRELFF.

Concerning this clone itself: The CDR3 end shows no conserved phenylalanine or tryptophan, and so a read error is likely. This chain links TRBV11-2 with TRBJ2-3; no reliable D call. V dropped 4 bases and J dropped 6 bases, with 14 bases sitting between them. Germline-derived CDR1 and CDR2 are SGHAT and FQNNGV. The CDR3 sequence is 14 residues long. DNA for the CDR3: TGTGCCAGCAGCTCCGGGCCCCACAGCGATACGCAGTATCTT. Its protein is CASSSGPHSDTQYL.

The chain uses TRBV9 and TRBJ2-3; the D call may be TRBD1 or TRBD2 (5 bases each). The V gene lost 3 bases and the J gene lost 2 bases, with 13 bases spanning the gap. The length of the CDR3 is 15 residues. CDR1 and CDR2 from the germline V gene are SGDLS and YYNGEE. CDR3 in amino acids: CASSARWDLTDTQYF. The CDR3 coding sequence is TGTGCCAGCAGCGCAAGGTGGGACCTCACAGATACGCAGTATTTT.

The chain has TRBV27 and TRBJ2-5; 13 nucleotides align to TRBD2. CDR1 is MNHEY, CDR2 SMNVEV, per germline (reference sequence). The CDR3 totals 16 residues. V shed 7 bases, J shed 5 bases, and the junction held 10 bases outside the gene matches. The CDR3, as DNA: TGTGCCAGCAAAGGGACTAGCGGGACCGTTCCGGAGACCCAGTACTTC. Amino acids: CASKGTSGTVPETQYF.